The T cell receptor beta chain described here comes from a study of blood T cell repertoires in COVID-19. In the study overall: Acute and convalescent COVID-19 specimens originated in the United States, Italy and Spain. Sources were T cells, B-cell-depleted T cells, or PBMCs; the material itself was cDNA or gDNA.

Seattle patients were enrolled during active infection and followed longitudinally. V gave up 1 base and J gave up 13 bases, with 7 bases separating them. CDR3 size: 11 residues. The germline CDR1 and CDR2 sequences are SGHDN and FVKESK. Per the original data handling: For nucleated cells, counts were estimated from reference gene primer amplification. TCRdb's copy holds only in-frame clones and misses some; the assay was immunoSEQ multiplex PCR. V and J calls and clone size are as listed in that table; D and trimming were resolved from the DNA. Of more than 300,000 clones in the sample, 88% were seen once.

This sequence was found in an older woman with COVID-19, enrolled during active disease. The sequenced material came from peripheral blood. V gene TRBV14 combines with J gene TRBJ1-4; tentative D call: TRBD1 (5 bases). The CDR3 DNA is TGTGCCAGCAGCCAAGGACAGCCACTGTTTTTT. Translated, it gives CASSQGQPLFF.